The clone carrying this T cell receptor beta chain is a singleton in its sample. The sample is drawn from a study of blood T cell repertoires in COVID-19. Across the study: Sample material is recorded as cDNA or gDNA derived from T cells, B-cell-depleted T cells, or PBMCs.

The CDR3 length is 17 residues. The V gene lost 5 bases and the J gene lost 7 bases, with 26 bases spanning the gap. The germline gives CDR1 LGHNA, CDR2 YNFKEQ. Here immunoSEQ multiplex PCR was the method, and the copy in TCRdb shows in-frame clones only, minus some. The sample includes 380,000 or so clones, more than 75% of them seen just once. Sequenced: PBMCs or T cells enriched from blood (not recorded which). V usage is TRBV4-2 and J usage is TRBJ1-2, with D tentatively TRBD1 (6 bases). This receptor was obtained from a woman in her thirties with acute COVID-19. The CDR3 region is CASSGRSTGSPPGGYTF. CDR3 DNA: TGTGCCAGCAGCGGTCGAAGTACAGGGAGCCCTCCCGGTGGCTACACCTTC.